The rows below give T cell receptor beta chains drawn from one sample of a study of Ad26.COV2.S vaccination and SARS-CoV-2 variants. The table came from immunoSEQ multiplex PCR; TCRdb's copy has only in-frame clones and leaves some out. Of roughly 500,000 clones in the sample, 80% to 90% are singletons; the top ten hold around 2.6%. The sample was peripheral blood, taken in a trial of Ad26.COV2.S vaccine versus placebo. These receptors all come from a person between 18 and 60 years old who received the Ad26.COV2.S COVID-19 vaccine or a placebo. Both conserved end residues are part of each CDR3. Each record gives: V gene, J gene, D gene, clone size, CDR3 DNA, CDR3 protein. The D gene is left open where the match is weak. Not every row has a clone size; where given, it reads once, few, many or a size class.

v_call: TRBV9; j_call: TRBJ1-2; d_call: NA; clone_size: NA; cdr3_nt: TGTGCCAGCAGCGCCGTGTTTGCCTATGGCTACACCTTC; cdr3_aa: CASSAVFAYGYTF
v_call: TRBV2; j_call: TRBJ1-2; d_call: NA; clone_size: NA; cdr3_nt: TGTGCCAGCAGCTCCTTATATGCAGGGAGTACCTATGGCTACACCTTC; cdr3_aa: CASSSLYAGSTYGYTF
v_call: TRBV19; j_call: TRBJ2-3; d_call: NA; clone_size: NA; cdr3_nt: TGTGCCAGTAGTATCCCGGCCTTGCCGGCAGATACGCAGTATTTT; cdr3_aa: CASSIPALPADTQYF
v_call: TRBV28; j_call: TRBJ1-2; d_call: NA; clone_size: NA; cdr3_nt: TGTGCCAGCAGTTCCCCAGGGGATGGCTACACCTTC; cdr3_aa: CASSSPGDGYTF
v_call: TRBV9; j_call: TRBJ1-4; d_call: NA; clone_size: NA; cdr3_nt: TGTGCCAGCAGCGGGGGAGGGGTTGCAGGAGGTGAAAAACTGTTTTTT; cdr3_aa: CASSGGGVAGGEKLFF
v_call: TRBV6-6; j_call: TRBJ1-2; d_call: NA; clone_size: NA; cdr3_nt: TGTGCCAGCAGGGAGGTCTCTGGCTACACCTTC; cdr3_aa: CASREVSGYTF
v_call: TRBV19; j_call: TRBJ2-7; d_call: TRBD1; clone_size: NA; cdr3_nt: TGTGCCAGTAGTATCGGGACAGGCTACTACGAGCAGTACTTC; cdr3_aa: CASSIGTGYYEQYF
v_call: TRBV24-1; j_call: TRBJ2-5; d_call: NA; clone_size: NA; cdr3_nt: TGTGCCACCAGTGATTTGCGTGGGGGTCAAGAGACCCAGTACTTC; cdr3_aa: CATSDLRGGQETQYF
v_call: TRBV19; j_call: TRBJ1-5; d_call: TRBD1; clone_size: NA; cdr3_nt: TGTGCCAGTAGTATAATGAGGGGACAGAGCCAGCATTTT; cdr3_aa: CASSIMRGQSQHF
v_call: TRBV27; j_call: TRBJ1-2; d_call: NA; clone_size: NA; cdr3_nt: TGTGCCAGCAGTCCGCTCGCGACCTTTGGCTACACCTTC; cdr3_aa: CASSPLATFGYTF
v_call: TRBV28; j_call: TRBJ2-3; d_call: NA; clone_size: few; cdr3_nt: TGTGCCAGCCACTCGGCCTCCACAGATACGCAGTATTTT; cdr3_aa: CASHSASTDTQYF
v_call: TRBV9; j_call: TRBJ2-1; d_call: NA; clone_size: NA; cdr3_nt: TGTGCCAGCAGCGTCCTCCCGAGCTCCTACAATGAGCAGTTCTTC; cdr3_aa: CASSVLPSSYNEQFF
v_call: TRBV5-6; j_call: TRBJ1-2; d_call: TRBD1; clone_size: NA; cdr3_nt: TGTGCCAGCAGCTTGAGGTTGGCAGGGGGCCTGTATGGCTACACCTTC; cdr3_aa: CASSLRLAGGLYGYTF
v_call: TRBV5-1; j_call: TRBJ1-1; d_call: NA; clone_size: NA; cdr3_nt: TGCGCCAGCAGCACGGGACCGCCGAACACTGAAGCTTTCTTT; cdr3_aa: CASSTGPPNTEAFF
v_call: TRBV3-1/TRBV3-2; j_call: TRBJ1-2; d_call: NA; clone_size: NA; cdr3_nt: TGTGCCAGCAGCCAAGCCGCCGATAACTACTATGGCTACACCTTC; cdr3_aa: CASSQAADNYYGYTF
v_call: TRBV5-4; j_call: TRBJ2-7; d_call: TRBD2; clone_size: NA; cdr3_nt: TGTGCCAGCAGCTTGGAGACTAGCGGGGCCTTCTCCTACGAGCAGTACTTC; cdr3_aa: CASSLETSGAFSYEQYF
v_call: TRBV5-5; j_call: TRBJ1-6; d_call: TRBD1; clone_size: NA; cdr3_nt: TGTGCCAGCAGCCCATGGGACAGGAGCTCCTATAATTCACCCCTCCACTTT; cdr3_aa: CASSPWDRSSYNSPLHF
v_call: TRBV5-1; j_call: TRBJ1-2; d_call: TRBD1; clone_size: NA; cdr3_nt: TGCGCCAGCAGCTTGGTCGCTCAGGGGGATGGCTACACCTTC; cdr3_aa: CASSLVAQGDGYTF
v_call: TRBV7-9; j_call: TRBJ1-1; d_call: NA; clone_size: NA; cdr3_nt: TGTGCCAGCAGCTTCTCTCAGGGTACTGAAGCTTTCTTT; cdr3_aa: CASSFSQGTEAFF
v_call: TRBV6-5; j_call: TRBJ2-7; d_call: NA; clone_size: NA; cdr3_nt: TGTGCCAGCAGTTATATCGACAGCTTCTACGAGCAGTACTTC; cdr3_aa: CASSYIDSFYEQYF
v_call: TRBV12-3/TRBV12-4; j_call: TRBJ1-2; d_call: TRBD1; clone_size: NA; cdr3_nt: TGTGCCAGCAGTGTCAGGGGGGCCTATGGCTACACCTTC; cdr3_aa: CASSVRGAYGYTF
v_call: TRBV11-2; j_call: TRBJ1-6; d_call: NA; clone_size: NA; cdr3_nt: TGTGCCAGCAGCCAACGCCGGGGCCTGATTTCACCCCTCCACTTT; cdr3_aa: CASSQRRGLISPLHF
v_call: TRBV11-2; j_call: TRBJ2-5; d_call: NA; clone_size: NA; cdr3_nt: TGTGCCAGCAGCTTAGGCTGGCAAGAGACCCAGTACTTC; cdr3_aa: CASSLGWQETQYF
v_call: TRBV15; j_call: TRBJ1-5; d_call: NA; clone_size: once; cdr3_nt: TGTGCCACCAGCAGCGGGACGGAGGGGCCCTATAGCAATCAGCCCCAGCATTTT; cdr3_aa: CATSSGTEGPYSNQPQHF
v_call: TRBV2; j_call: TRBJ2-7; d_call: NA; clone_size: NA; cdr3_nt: TGTGCCAGCAGTTTAGGGTCGGGCAGTCCCTACGAGCAGTACTTC; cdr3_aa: CASSLGSGSPYEQYF
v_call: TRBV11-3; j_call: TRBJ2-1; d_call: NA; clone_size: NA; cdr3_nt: TGTGCCAGCAGTAACTCCCGATCCAATGAGCAGTTCTTC; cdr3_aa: CASSNSRSNEQFF
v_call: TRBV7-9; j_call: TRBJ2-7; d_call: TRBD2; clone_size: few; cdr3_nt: TGTGCCAGCAGCAGTAGCGGGGGCGCCTACGAGCAGTACTTC; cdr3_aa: CASSSSGGAYEQYF
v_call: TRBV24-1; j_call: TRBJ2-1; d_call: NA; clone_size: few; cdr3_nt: TGTGCCACCAGTGATTTGAGTGGGAATTACAATGAGCAGTTCTTC; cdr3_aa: CATSDLSGNYNEQFF
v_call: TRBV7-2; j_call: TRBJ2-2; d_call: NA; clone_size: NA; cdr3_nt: TGTGCCAGCAGCTTACTCCAGGGAATCGGGGAGCTGTTTTTT; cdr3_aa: CASSLLQGIGELFF
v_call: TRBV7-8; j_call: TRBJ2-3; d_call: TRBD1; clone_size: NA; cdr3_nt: TGTGCCAGCAGCTTAGGGTTCCAGGGGGTGCGCACAGATACGCAGTATTTT; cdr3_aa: CASSLGFQGVRTDTQYF
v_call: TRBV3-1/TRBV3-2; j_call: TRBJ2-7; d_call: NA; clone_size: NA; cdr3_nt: TGTGCCAGCAGCCAAGGAGGGTTCGGCTACGAGCAGTACTTC; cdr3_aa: CASSQGGFGYEQYF
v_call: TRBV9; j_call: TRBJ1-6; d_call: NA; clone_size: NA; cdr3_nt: TGTGCCAGCAGCGTAGACGGGAGCGCCTATAATTCACCCCTCCACTTT; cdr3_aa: CASSVDGSAYNSPLHF
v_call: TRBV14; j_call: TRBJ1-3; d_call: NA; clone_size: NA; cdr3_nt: TGTGCCAGCAGCCAAGTTAGTGGAAACACCATATATTTT; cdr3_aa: CASSQVSGNTIYF
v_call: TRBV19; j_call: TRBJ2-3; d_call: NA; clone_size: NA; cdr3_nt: TGTGCCACCCTTGACCGAGATAGCACAGATACGCAGTATTTT; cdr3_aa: CATLDRDSTDTQYF
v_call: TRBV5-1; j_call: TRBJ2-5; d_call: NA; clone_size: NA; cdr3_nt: TGCGCCAGCAGCTATGGCCCGGGAGAGACCCAGTACTTC; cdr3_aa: CASSYGPGETQYF
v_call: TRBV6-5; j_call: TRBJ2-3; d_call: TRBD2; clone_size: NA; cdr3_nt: TGTGCCAGCAGCCAGCGGGATGGAGATACGCAGTATTTT; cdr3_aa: CASSQRDGDTQYF
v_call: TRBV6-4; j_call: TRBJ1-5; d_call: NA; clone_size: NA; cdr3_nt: TGTGCCAGCAGCCAGGGACTCAATCAGCCCCAGCATTTT; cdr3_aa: CASSQGLNQPQHF
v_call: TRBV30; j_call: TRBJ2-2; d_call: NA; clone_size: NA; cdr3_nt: TGTGCCTGGGGCAGGGGCGCGACCGGGGAGCTGTTTTTT; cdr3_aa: CAWGRGATGELFF
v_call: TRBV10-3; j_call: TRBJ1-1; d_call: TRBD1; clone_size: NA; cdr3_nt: TGTGCCATCAGGGTACAGGGGTGGTACACTGAAGCTTTCTTT; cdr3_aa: CAIRVQGWYTEAFF
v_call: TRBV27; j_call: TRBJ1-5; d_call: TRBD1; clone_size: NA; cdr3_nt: TGTGCCAGCAGTTCGCAGGGGGCGGACAATCAGCCCCAGCATTTT; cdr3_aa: CASSSQGADNQPQHF
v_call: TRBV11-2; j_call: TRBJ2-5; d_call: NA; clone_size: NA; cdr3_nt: TGTGCCAGCAGCTTAGTTATAGGACTCCTGTACTTC; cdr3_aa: CASSLVIGLLYF
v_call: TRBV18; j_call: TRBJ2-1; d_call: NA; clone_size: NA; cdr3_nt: TGTGCCAGCTCACGTGACACTCCTGGAAATGAGCAGTTCTTC; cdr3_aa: CASSRDTPGNEQFF
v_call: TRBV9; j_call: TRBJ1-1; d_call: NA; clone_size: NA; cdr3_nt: TGTGCCAGCAGCGTAAGCCCGACGCGGAACACTGAAGCTTTCTTT; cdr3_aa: CASSVSPTRNTEAFF
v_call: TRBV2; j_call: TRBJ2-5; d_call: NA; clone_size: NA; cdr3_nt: TGTGCCAGCTCGCTGGAAGAGACCCAGTACTTC; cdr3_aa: CASSLEETQYF
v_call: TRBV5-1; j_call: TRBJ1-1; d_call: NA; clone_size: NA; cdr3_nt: TGCGCCAGCAGCCCCCGTGGAGGCATGAACACTGAAGCTTTCTTT; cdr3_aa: CASSPRGGMNTEAFF
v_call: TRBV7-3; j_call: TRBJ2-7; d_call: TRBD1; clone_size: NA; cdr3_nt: TGTGCCAGCAGCGCCGACAGGGGGCAGTACGAGCAGTACTTC; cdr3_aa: CASSADRGQYEQYF
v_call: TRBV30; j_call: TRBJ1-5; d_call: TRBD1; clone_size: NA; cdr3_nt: TGTGCCTGGAGTCCTAGGACAGGGATAATTCAGCCCCAGCATTTT; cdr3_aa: CAWSPRTGIIQPQHF
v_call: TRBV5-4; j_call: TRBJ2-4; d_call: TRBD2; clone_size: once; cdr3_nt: TGTGCCAGCAGCTGGGACCTAGCGGGAGTGAACATTCAGTACTTC; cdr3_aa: CASSWDLAGVNIQYF
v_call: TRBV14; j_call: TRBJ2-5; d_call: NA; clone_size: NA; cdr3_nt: TGTGCCAGCAGCCGCCGGACAGCAGAGACCCAGTACTTC; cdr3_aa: CASSRRTAETQYF
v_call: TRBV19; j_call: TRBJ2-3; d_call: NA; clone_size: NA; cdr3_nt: TGTGCCAGTAGTATTGGCGGGTCTGGAGATACGCAGTATTTT; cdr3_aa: CASSIGGSGDTQYF
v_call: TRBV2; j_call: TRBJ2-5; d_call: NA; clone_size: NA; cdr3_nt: TGTGCCAGCAGTGAGATTGGGTCGAGCTGGAAGACCCAGTACTTC; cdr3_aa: CASSEIGSSWKTQYF
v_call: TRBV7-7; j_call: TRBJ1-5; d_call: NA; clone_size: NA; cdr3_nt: TGTGCTAGCAGCTTAAAGGGGGGTAGCGTCAGACAGCCCCAGCATTTT; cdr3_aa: CASSLKGGSVRQPQHF
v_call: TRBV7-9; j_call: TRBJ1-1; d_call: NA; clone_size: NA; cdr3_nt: TGTGCCAGCAGGCCGGGACAAGGAGCGACTGAAGCTTTCTTT; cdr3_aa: CASRPGQGATEAFF
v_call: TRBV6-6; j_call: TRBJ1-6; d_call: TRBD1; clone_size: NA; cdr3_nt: TGTGCCAGCAGTTACGGACAGGCTAATTCACCCCTCCACTTT; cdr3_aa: CASSYGQANSPLHF
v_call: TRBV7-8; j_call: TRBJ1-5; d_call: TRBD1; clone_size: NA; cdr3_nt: TGTGCCAGCAGCTCAGGGGGTGTCGTGGATCAGCCCCAGCATTTT; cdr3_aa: CASSSGGVVDQPQHF
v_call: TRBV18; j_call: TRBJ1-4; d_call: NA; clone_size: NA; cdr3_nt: TGTGCCAGCTCACCAGGAGTCAGCGAAAAACTGTTTTTT; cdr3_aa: CASSPGVSEKLFF
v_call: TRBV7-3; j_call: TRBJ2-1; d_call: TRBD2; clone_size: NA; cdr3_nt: TGTGCCAGCAGCTTAGGGACTAGCGGGGGCCGAAATGAGCAGTTCTTC; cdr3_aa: CASSLGTSGGRNEQFF
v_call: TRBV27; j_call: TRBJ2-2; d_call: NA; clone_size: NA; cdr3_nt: TGTGCCAGCAGCTCTTTATGGGCGAACACCGGGGAGCTGTTTTTT; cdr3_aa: CASSSLWANTGELFF
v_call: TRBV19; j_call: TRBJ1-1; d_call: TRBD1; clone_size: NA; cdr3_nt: TGTGCCAGTAGTCGACGACAGGGTAGCACTGAAGCTTTCTTT; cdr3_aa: CASSRRQGSTEAFF